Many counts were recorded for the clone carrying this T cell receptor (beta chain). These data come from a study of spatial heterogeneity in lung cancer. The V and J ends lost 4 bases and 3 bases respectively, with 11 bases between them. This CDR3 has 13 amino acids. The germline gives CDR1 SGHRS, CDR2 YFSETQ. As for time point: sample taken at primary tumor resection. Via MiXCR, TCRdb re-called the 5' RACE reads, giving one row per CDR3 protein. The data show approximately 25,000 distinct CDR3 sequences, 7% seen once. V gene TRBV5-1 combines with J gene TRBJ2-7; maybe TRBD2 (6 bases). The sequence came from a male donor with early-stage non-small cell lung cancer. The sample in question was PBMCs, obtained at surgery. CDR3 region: CASSLRTNYEQYF. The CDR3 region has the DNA TGCGCCAGCAGCCTTAGGACTAACTACGAGCAGTACTTC. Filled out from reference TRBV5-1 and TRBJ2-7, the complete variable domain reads KAGVTQTPRYLIKTRGQQVTLSCSPISGHRSVSWYQQTPGQGLQFLFEYFSETQRNKGNFPGRFSGRQFSNSRSEMNVSTLELGDSALYLCASSLRTNYEQYFGPGTRLTVT.